The clone carrying this T cell receptor (beta chain) was detected only once. The antigen is unknown. This sample is part of a study of shared clonotypes between healthy human individuals. Study-wide findings and caveats: Clonotype sharing levels among donors were expected to vary with sequencing depth. Naive subsets generally had larger estimated richness than memory subsets.

Naivety among CD8 cells was defined by CD45RO negativity and positive CCR7 selection, thereby excluding terminally differentiated effector memory CD45RA+ cells. The table came from immunoSEQ multiplex PCR; TCRdb's copy has only in-frame clones and leaves some out. The table lists about 1,900,000 clones, about 95% of them singletons. Germline V CDR1 and CDR2: SNHLY, FYNNEI. This CDR3 comprises 13 residues. The sample consisted of naive CD8+ T cells sorted from blood. The chain employs TRBV2 and TRBJ2-5; D remains ambiguous. The end of the DNA is better explained by TRBJ2-7, so the J call may be wrong. This receptor was obtained from a man between 18 and 35 years old in good health. The CDR3: CASTAATSAEQYF. CDR3 sequence (DNA): TGTGCCAGCACGGCAGCCACAAGCGCCGAGCAGTACTTC.